These 18 T cell receptor beta chains share one sample of origin, sequenced in a study of post-analysis software for immune sequencing data (dated by TCRdb to between 2015 and 2017). The library was generated by PCR. Reads for this sample came from an Illumina HiSeq 2500. To reduce PCR and sequencing biases, unique molecular identifiers were built into the TCR beta cDNA libraries. TCRdb handled the public reads itself, with Q25 trimming in fastp and clone calling in MiXCR, and kept productive beta chains. Entries are consolidated by CDR3 protein sequence, retaining the most common genes and DNA. For this sample the table gives approximately 360,000 distinct CDR3 sequences, of which 30% to 45% were detected only once. Under 15% of the sample comes from the top ten. Beyond this particular receptor, the publication reports: Patients showed significantly higher frequencies than controls for a handful of TRBV segments, among them TRBV5-6, TRBV5-1 and TRBV20-1.

These receptors' targets are unknown. Sequenced sample: blood. These receptors came from a girl aged 10-17 years with multiple sclerosis.

The J gene is TRBJ1-4, the V gene TRBV7-9, with D unresolved. Germline loops: CDR1 SEHNR, CDR2 FQNEAQ (reference sequence). The CDR3 consists of 12 residues. Trimming removed 5 bases from V and 8 bases from J, with 9 bases in between. DNA of the CDR3: TGTGCCAGCAGCGCACCGGGGGAAAAACTGTTTTTT. As protein: CASSAPGEKLFF.

The V call is TRBV7-2, the J call TRBJ1-2; TRBD1 might be the D (5 bases). In germline, CDR1 is SGHTA, CDR2 FQGNSA. The V and J ends lost 3 bases and 4 bases respectively, with 12 bases between them. The CDR3 has 14 residues. CDR3 bases: TGTGCCAGCAGCTTGACAGTGGCTCTCTATGGCTACACCTTC. Protein: CASSLTVALYGYTF. Full variable domain (outside the CDR3, taken from reference TRBV7-2 and TRBJ1-2): GAGVSQSPSNKVTEKGKDVELRCDPISGHTALYWYRQSLGQGLEFLIYFQGNSAPDKSGLPSDRFSAERTGGSVSTLTIQRTQQEDSAVYLCASSLTVALYGYTFGSGTRLTVV.

The chain carries TRBV5-1 and TRBJ2-7, with no clear D. Trimming shortened V by 3 bases and J by 1 base, and 8 bases separated the two germline ends. The CDR3 has 13 residues. Germline V gene data show CDR1 as SGHRS and CDR2 as YFSETQ. CDR3 sequence: CASSWSTSYEQYF. In DNA form, the CDR3 reads TGCGCCAGCAGCTGGTCGACATCCTACGAGCAGTACTTC.

The V and J genes are TRBV5-1 and TRBJ2-1; TRBD1 aligns across 8 bases. This CDR3 contains 23 residues. CDR1 and CDR2 from the germline V gene are SGHRS and YFSETQ. V lost 3 bases and J lost 2; bases outside the gene matches: 28. The CDR3 bases are TGCGCCAGCAGCTGGCTCAGTAGGATGGGACAGGTCACTCTACCCTCTACCTACAATGAGCAGTTCTTC. Encoded protein: CASSWLSRMGQVTLPSTYNEQFF. Using reference TRBV5-1 and TRBJ2-1 for the parts outside the CDR3, the full variable domain is KAGVTQTPRYLIKTRGQQVTLSCSPISGHRSVSWYQQTPGQGLQFLFEYFSETQRNKGNFPGRFSGRQFSNSRSEMNVSTLELGDSALYLCASSWLSRMGQVTLPSTYNEQFFGPGTRLTVL.

The genes are TRBV5-5 and TRBJ2-3; the D is unclear. The CDR3 runs 16 residues. V gave up 1 base and J gave up 1 base, with 13 bases separating them. From germline, CDR1 is SGHKS and CDR2 YYEKEE (reference sequence). The CDR3 DNA sequence: TGTGCCAGCAGCTTGAGAAGCGAGCCACGCACAGATACGCAGTATTTT. It is translated as CASSLRSEPRTDTQYF.

The sample holds one count of this clonotype. The chain combines TRBV7-9 with TRBJ1-5, with 10 bases aligning to TRBD1. This CDR3 spans 16 amino acids. Germline CDR1 is SEHNR and CDR2 is FQNEAQ (reference sequence). Trimming removed 3 bases from V and 2 bases from J; junction bases left unmatched: 4. The CDR3: CASSFGGTGGNQPQHF. The CDR3 bases are TGTGCCAGCAGCTTCGGCGGGACAGGGGGCAATCAGCCCCAGCATTTT.

The CDR3 is CASSSQGGNYEQYF. The CDR3 DNA reads TGTGCCAGCAGCAGTCAGGGGGGGAACTACGAGCAGTACTTC. J is TRBJ2-7 and V is TRBV7-2; either TRBD1 or TRBD2 may fit D (7 bases each). Germline CDR1 is SGHTA and CDR2 is FQGNSA. The V gene lost 5 bases and the J gene lost 3 bases, with 14 bases spanning the gap. This CDR3 spans 14 amino acids.

CDR3 loop: CASTQRGGRALHF. The CDR3 nucleotides read TGTGCCAGCACCCAGAGGGGTGGACGGGCCCTCCACTTT. V usage is TRBV7-2 and J usage is TRBJ1-6; tentative D call: TRBD1 (5 bases). Looked up from germline, CDR1 is SGHTA and CDR2 is FQGNSA. This CDR3 is 13 amino acids long. Trimming pared 7 bases from V and 14 bases from J, leaving 18 bases between. Variable domain in full (rest from reference TRBV7-2 and TRBJ1-6): GAGVSQSPSNKVTEKGKDVELRCDPISGHTALYWYRQSLGQGLEFLIYFQGNSAPDKSGLPSDRFSAERTGGSVSTLTIQRTQQEDSAVYLCASTQRGGRALHFGNGTRLTVT.

This clonotype was seen only a few times. This chain joins TRBV25-1 and TRBJ2-7; D perhaps matches TRBD1 (6 bases). The DNA end favors TRBJ2-5, so the J call may be wrong. The CDR3 sequence is 13 residues long. Germline assignment: CDR1 MGHDK and CDR2 SYGVNS. The CDR3 is CASSGTEQETQYF. In DNA form, the CDR3 reads TGTGCCAGCAGTGGGACAGAGCAAGAGACCCAGTACTTC.

This clonotype has a handful of counts. The rearrangement uses TRBV5-1 and TRBJ2-5; the match to TRBD2 covers 9 bases. The V gene end was trimmed by 4 bases and the J gene end by 2 bases; junction bases not matched to a gene: 6. Germline CDR1 is SGHRS and CDR2 is YFSETQ. The CDR3 sequence is 15 residues long. CDR3 sequence: CASSGGTSLQETQYF. In nucleotides, the CDR3 is TGCGCCAGCAGCGGCGGGACTAGCTTACAAGAGACCCAGTACTTC. Looking up the rest from reference TRBV5-1 and TRBJ2-5 gives the full variable domain: KAGVTQTPRYLIKTRGQQVTLSCSPISGHRSVSWYQQTPGQGLQFLFEYFSETQRNKGNFPGRFSGRQFSNSRSEMNVSTLELGDSALYLCASSGGTSLQETQYFGPGTRLLVL.

V and J are TRBV20-1 and TRBJ2-5, with a weak D call TRBD1 (5 bases). The assigned J gene may be wrong: the sequence end matches TRBJ2-7 better. Germline lookup yields CDR1 DFQATT and CDR2 SNEGSKA (reference sequence). The CDR3 is 12 amino acids. The CDR3 spells CSARAEGVEQYF. CDR3 coding DNA: TGCAGTGCTAGAGCGGAAGGGGTCGAGCAGTACTTC.

The chain recombines TRBV7-2 with TRBJ1-5; D unclear. V was pared by 6 bases and J by 0 bases, with 12 bases between. The CDR3 is 15 amino acids. The germline V gene encodes CDR1 SGHTA and CDR2 FQGNSA. The CDR3 coding sequence is TGTGCCAGCAGACCACCGGGATATAGCAATCAGCCCCAGCATTTT. Encoded protein: CASRPPGYSNQPQHF. The full variable domain, rest sourced from reference TRBV7-2 and TRBJ1-5, is GAGVSQSPSNKVTEKGKDVELRCDPISGHTALYWYRQSLGQGLEFLIYFQGNSAPDKSGLPSDRFSAERTGGSVSTLTIQRTQQEDSAVYLCASRPPGYSNQPQHFGDGTRLSIL.

This clonotype occurred a few times. This chain uses TRBV18 with TRBJ2-6; D ambiguous. The ends were cut back, 8 bases at V and 2 bases at J, with 7 bases in the middle. The CDR3 spans 13 residues. CDR1 is KGHSH and CDR2 is LQKENI in the germline V gene. The CDR3 is CASVRTGANVLTF. The CDR3 nucleotides read TGTGCCAGCGTACGTACTGGGGCCAACGTCCTGACTTTC.

The table lists this clonotype with a count of one. The chain is built from TRBV3-1 and TRBJ1-1; 8 positions agree with TRBD1. Germline V gene data show CDR1 as LGHDT and CDR2 as YNNKEL (reference sequence). This CDR3 spans 13 amino acids. Trimming removed 3 bases from V and 7 bases from J; junction bases left unmatched: 4. In DNA form, the CDR3 reads TGTGCCAGCAGCCAGACAGGGGCCCGTGAAGCTTTCTTT. Its translation is CASSQTGAREAFF.

About this clonotype itself: A much larger clone is a single base away; this may be a read error. This chain joins TRBV6-6 and TRBJ2-5; D may be TRBD1 or TRBD2 (5 bases each). Trimming took off 5 bases at V and 11 bases at J, with 18 bases between the two ends. Per the germline V gene, CDR1 is MNHNY and CDR2 is SVGAGI (reference sequence). The CDR3 runs 13 residues. The CDR3 is CASSPGTENEQYF. CDR3 sequence (DNA): TGTGCCAGCAGTCCCGGGACGGAAAATGAGCAGTACTTC.

This clonotype was recorded many times. J is TRBJ2-1 and V is TRBV5-1; tentatively, D is TRBD2 (7 bases). Germline CDR1 SGHRS, CDR2 YFSETQ. The V gene lost 0 bases and the J gene lost 14 bases, with 12 bases spanning the gap. This CDR3 region has 12 residues. The CDR3 protein is CASSLGRGAEFF. The CDR3, as DNA: TGCGCCAGCAGCTTGGGTCGGGGGGCGGAGTTCTTC.

The rearrangement joins TRBV12-3 or TRBV12-4 to TRBJ2-3; TRBD2 matches 12 bases. V trimming: 6 bases; J trimming: 0 bases; junction bases outside the gene matches: 4. This CDR3 spans 16 amino acids. The CDR3 coding sequence is TGTGCCAGCAGGGGACTAGCGGGCCTGAGCACAGATACGCAGTATTTT. This translates into CASRGLAGLSTDTQYF.

This clonotype was detected a few times. CDR3 bases: TGTGCCAGCAGTGAGGGGATTCCTGAAGCTTTCTTT. It codes for CASSEGIPEAFF. The genes are TRBV6-1 and TRBJ1-1; the D is unclear. This CDR3 is built from 12 residues. The germline V gene encodes CDR1 MNHNS and CDR2 SASEGT. Trimming left V 3 bases short and J 6 bases short, with 8 bases between.